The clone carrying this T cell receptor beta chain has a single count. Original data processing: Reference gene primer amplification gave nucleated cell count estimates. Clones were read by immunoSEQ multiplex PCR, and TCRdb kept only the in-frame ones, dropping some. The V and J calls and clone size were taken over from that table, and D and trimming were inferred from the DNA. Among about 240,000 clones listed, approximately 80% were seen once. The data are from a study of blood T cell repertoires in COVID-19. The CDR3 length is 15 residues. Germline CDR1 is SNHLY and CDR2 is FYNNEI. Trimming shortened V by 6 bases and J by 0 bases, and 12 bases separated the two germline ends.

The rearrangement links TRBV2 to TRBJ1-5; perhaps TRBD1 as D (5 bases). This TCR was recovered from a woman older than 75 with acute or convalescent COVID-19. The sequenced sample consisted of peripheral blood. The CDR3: CASRLRGYSNQPQHF. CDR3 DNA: TGTGCCAGCAGATTGCGGGGGTATAGCAATCAGCCCCAGCATTTT.